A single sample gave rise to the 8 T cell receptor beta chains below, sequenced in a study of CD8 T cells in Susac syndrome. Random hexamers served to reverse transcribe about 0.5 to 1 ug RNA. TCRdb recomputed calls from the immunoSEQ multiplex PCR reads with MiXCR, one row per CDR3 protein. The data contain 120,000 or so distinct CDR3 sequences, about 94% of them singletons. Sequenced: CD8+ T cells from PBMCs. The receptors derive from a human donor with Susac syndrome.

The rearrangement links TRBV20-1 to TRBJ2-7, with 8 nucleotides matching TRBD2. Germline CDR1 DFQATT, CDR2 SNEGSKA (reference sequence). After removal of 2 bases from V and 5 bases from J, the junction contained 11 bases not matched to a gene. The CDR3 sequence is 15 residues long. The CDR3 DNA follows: TGCAGTGCTAGAAGCCCGGCGGGGGGCGTCGACGAGCAGTACTTC. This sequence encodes CSARSPAGGVDEQYF.

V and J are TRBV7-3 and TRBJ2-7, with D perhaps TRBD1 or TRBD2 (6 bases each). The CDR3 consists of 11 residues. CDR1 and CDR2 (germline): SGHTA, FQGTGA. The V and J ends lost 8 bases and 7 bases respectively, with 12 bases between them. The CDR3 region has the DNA TGTGCCAGCTGGGGGGCCCGTGAGCAGTACTTC. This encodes CASWGAREQYF.

CDR3 amino acids: CASSWASGNIQYF. The CDR3 nucleotides read TGTGCCAGCAGCTGGGCCTCGGGGAACATTCAGTACTTC. V gene TRBV7-2 combines with J gene TRBJ2-4, with D tentatively TRBD2 (5 bases). The CDR3 covers 13 residues. Trimming took off 4 bases at V and 7 bases at J, with 11 bases between the two ends. The V gene's germline CDR1 is SGHTA and CDR2 FQGNSA. The complete variable domain, with remaining parts taken from reference TRBV7-2 and TRBJ2-4, reads GAGVSQSPSNKVTEKGKDVELRCDPISGHTALYWYRQSLGQGLEFLIYFQGNSAPDKSGLPSDRFSAERTGGSVSTLTIQRTQQEDSAVYLCASSWASGNIQYFGAGTRLSVL.

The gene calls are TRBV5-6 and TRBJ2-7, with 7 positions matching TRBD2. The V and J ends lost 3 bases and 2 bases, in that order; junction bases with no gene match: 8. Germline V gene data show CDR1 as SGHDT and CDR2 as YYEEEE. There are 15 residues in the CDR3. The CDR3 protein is CASSSSGRGAYEQYF. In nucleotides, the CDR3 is TGTGCCAGCAGCTCAAGTGGGAGGGGTGCCTACGAGCAGTACTTC.

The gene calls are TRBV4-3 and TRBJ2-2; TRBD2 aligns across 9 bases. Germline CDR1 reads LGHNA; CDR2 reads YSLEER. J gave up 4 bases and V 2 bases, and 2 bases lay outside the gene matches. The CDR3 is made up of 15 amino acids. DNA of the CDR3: TGCGCCAGCAGCCAATATAGCGGGGGCACCGGGGAGCTGTTTTTT. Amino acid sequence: CASSQYSGGTGELFF.

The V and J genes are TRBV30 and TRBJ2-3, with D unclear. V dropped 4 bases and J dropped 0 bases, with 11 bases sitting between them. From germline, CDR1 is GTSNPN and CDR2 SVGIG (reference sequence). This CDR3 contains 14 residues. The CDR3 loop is CAWNLGGSTDTQYF. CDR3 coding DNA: TGTGCCTGGAATCTAGGCGGTAGCACAGATACGCAGTATTTT.

The DNA of the CDR3 is TGCAGTGCTAATCGCTGGGTGGCCGGGGAGCTGTTTTTT. Translated, it gives CSANRWVAGELFF. The chain links TRBV20-1 to TRBJ2-2; D gene ambiguous. Trimming left V 4 bases short and J 6 bases short, with 12 bases between. CDR1 and CDR2 from the germline V gene are DFQATT and SNEGSKA (reference sequence). This CDR3 is 13 amino acids long.

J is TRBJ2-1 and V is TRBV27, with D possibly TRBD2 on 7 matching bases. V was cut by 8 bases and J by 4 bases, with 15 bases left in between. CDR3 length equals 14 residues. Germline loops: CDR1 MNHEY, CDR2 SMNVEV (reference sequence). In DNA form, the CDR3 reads TGTGCCAGCCAACCTGGGGGGGCTTACAATGAGCAGTTCTTC. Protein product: CASQPGGAYNEQFF.